A few counts support the clone carrying this T cell receptor beta chain. This specimen belongs to a study of blood T cell repertoires in COVID-19. Study details: In each case, the material was cDNA or gDNA derived from T cells, B-cell-depleted T cells, or PBMCs.

Some clones are missing from TCRdb's copy, which holds only in-frame ones; the method was immunoSEQ multiplex PCR. The repertoire holds about 440,000 clones, with around nine tenths as singletons. In germline, CDR1 is MDHEN, CDR2 SYDVKM. The CDR3 has 15 residues. V lost 5 bases and J lost 5; bases outside the gene matches: 8. The specimen sequenced was PBMCs or T cells enriched from blood (not recorded which). The TCR comes from a woman between 18 and 29 years old with acute COVID-19. The V and J genes are TRBV28 and TRBJ2-1; 8 bases align to TRBD1. The CDR3 DNA follows: TGTGCCAGCAGTCCCTCCGGGACAGGTAACAATGAGCAGTTCTTC. Amino acids: CASSPSGTGNNEQFF.